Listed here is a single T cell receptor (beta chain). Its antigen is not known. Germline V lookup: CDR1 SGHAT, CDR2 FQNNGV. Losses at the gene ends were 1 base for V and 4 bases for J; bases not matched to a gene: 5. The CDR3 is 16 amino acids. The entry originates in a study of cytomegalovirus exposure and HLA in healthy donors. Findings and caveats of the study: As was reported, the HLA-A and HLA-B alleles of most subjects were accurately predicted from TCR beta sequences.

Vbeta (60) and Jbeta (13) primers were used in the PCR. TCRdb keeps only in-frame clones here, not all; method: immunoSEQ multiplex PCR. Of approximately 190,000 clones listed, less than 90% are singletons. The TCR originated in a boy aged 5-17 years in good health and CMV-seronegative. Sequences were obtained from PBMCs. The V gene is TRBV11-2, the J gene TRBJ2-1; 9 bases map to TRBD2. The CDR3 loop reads CASSLGSGGPYNEQFF. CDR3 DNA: TGTGCCAGCAGCTTAGGTAGCGGGGGCCCTTACAATGAGCAGTTCTTC.